A selection of T cell receptor beta chains follows, all from one sample in a study of human T cells and chemical hapten exposure. TCRdb processed the RACE reads anew with MiXCR; each CDR3 protein has one entry. The repertoire holds 80,000 to 100,000 distinct CDR3 sequences, with 8% to 10% as singletons. This material consisted of whole blood, taken in connection with sensitization to the hapten diphenylcyclopropenone (DPC). The receptors here all came from a woman in her thirties or forties with alopecia areata. Some clones in this sample may be carry-over from other donors' samples. Each CDR3 is given with its conserved first and last residue. The order of the fields is V gene, clone size, J gene, D gene, CDR3 protein, CDR3 DNA. A D gene is named only where the DNA matches it firmly. Clone size is stated in some rows and not others, as once, few, many or a class when expanded.

V: TRBV7-9; size: medium-sized; J: TRBJ2-5; D: TRBD1; CDR3: CASGEGTGDIETQYF; DNA: TGTGCCAGCGGGGAAGGGACAGGGGATATAGAGACCCAGTACTTC
V: TRBV2; size: many; J: TRBJ1-5; D: TRBD1; CDR3: CASSEAAGDRAQPQHF; DNA: TGTGCCAGCAGTGAAGCGGCAGGCGACAGGGCACAGCCCCAGCATTTT
V: TRBV5-6; size: NA; J: TRBJ2-3; D: TRBD1; CDR3: CASSGAGTGDYRTDTQYF; DNA: TGTGCCAGCAGCGGTGCCGGGACAGGGGATTATCGCACAGATACGCAGTATTTT
V: TRBV7-9; size: few; J: TRBJ1-2; D: NA; CDR3: CASSSAFDVYGYTF; DNA: TGTGCCAGCAGCTCAGCCTTCGACGTGTATGGCTACACCTTC
V: TRBV6-5; size: few; J: TRBJ2-1; D: NA; CDR3: CASRGGGGRQFF; DNA: TGTGCCAGCAGGGGGGGAGGGGGTCGGCAGTTCTTC
V: TRBV7-2; size: NA; J: TRBJ2-1; D: NA; CDR3: CASSLAAVANNEQFF; DNA: TGTGCCAGCAGCTTAGCAGCGGTGGCTAACAATGAGCAGTTCTTC
V: TRBV28; size: many; J: TRBJ1-5; D: NA; CDR3: CASSLGLQPQHF; DNA: TGTGCCAGCAGTTTGGGGCTCCAGCCCCAGCATTTT
V: TRBV28; size: many; J: TRBJ2-4; D: TRBD1; CDR3: CASSPGQADIQYF; DNA: TGTGCCAGCAGTCCCGGACAGGCGGACATTCAGTACTTC
V: TRBV11-2; size: many; J: TRBJ2-3; D: NA; CDR3: CASSLTIGGGTDTQYF; DNA: TGTGCCAGCAGCTTAACTATTGGCGGGGGCACAGATACGCAGTATTTT
V: TRBV5-1; size: few; J: TRBJ2-3; D: NA; CDR3: CASSSVVRVTTDTQYF; DNA: TGCGCCAGCAGCTCGGTGGTTCGGGTTACCACAGATACGCAGTATTTT
V: TRBV5-1; size: few; J: TRBJ1-1; D: NA; CDR3: CASSSEPGGAEAFF; DNA: TGCGCCAGCAGCTCCGAACCGGGAGGCGCTGAAGCTTTCTTT
V: TRBV6-1; size: few; J: TRBJ1-3; D: NA; CDR3: CASSDDINSGNTIYF; DNA: TGTGCCAGCAGTGACGACATCAACTCTGGAAACACCATATATTTT
V: TRBV2; size: few; J: TRBJ2-1; D: NA; CDR3: CASERGGAGQKDEQFF; DNA: TGTGCCAGCGAGCGCGGAGGAGCAGGCCAGAAGGATGAGCAGTTCTTC
V: TRBV30; size: NA; J: TRBJ2-7; D: TRBD1; CDR3: CAWSVRTGVKGTRYEQYF; DNA: TGTGCCTGGAGTGTAAGGACAGGGGTTAAGGGGACCCGTTACGAGCAGTACTTC
V: TRBV20-1; size: many; J: TRBJ1-2; D: TRBD1; CDR3: CSAVGRGSYAEGYTF; DNA: TGCAGTGCGGTCGGCAGGGGGAGCTATGCGGAGGGCTACACCTTC
V: TRBV9; size: few; J: TRBJ2-3; D: NA; CDR3: CASSIQGDTDTQYF; DNA: TGTGCCAGCAGCATACAGGGAGACACAGATACGCAGTATTTT
V: TRBV9; size: many; J: TRBJ1-1; D: NA; CDR3: CASSYNTNTEAFF; DNA: TGTGCCAGCAGCTATAACACGAACACTGAAGCTTTCTTT
V: TRBV6-5; size: NA; J: TRBJ1-2; D: TRBD1; CDR3: CASSTPGTGLIGYTF; DNA: TGTGCCAGCAGTACCCCCGGGACAGGGTTGATTGGCTACACCTTC
V: TRBV7-8; size: NA; J: TRBJ1-2; D: NA; CDR3: CASSLIRGTGKGYTF; DNA: TGTGCCAGCAGCTTAATCCGGGGAACAGGAAAAGGCTACACCTTC
V: TRBV29-1; size: many; J: TRBJ2-5; D: NA; CDR3: CSSNLGNRETQYF; DNA: TGCAGCTCAAACCTGGGCAACCGGGAGACCCAGTACTTC
V: TRBV7-6; size: many; J: TRBJ1-1; D: NA; CDR3: CASSLGGAGEAFF; DNA: TGTGCCAGCAGCTTAGGGGGCGCAGGTGAAGCTTTCTTT
V: TRBV5-1; size: many; J: TRBJ1-2; D: NA; CDR3: CASSLGQTSGYGYTF; DNA: TGCGCCAGCAGCTTGGGTCAAACCTCAGGCTATGGCTACACCTTC
V: TRBV4-3; size: NA; J: TRBJ2-3; D: NA; CDR3: CASSLETSTDTQYF; DNA: TGCGCCAGCAGCCTAGAAACTAGCACAGATACGCAGTATTTT
V: TRBV7-2; size: NA; J: TRBJ2-7; D: TRBD1; CDR3: CASSPSTGTSYEQYF; DNA: TGTGCCAGCAGTCCCTCGACAGGGACCTCCTACGAGCAGTACTTC
V: TRBV6-2/TRBV6-3; size: NA; J: TRBJ2-7; D: NA; CDR3: CASTQSWAYEQYF; DNA: TGTGCCAGCACCCAAAGCTGGGCCTACGAGCAGTACTTC
V: TRBV27; size: many; J: TRBJ1-6; D: NA; CDR3: CASSLQDSPLHF; DNA: TGTGCCAGCAGTTTACAGGATTCACCCCTCCACTTT
V: TRBV20-1; size: NA; J: TRBJ2-5; D: NA; CDR3: CSASYGGKETQYF; DNA: TGCAGTGCTAGTTACGGGGGAAAGGAGACCCAGTACTTC